The 20 T cell receptor beta chains reported below all come from one sample, sequenced in a study of T cells in localized non-small cell lung cancer. The method was immunoSEQ multiplex PCR; TCRdb's version includes in-frame clones alone and lacks a portion of them. The sample has about 21,000 clones, nearly 90% seen once. The material was peripheral blood mononuclear cells, obtained before any cancer treatment. These receptors originate from a male donor aged 60 or over with stage II lung adenocarcinoma.

V gene TRBV9 combines with J gene TRBJ2-1, with 9 bases fitting TRBD1. Unmatched junction bases numbered 1, after V lost 3 bases and J lost 6 bases. The CDR3 consists of 13 residues. Germline lookup yields CDR1 SGDLS and CDR2 YYNGEE. The CDR3 protein is CASSGTGVNEQFF. The DNA of the CDR3 is TGTGCCAGCAGCGGGACAGGGGTCAATGAGCAGTTCTTC.

V gene TRBV28 combines with J gene TRBJ1-5; unclear D gene. Germline CDR1 reads MDHEN; CDR2 reads SYDVKM. V was cut by 6 bases and J by 0 bases, with 18 bases left in between. The CDR3 has 17 residues. CDR3: CASRPLMWANSNQPQHF. The CDR3 DNA reads TGTGCCAGCAGGCCCTTGATGTGGGCGAATAGCAATCAGCCCCAGCATTTT.

The V gene is TRBV10-3, the J gene TRBJ2-3; D possibly corresponds to TRBD2 (5 bases). Trimming pared 4 bases from V and 1 base from J, leaving 21 bases between. Looked up from germline, CDR1 is ENHRY and CDR2 is SYGVKD. This CDR3 is built from 18 residues. For the CDR3, the DNA is TGTGCCATCAGTGCCCACGGGGATAGCTGGATTGGCACAGATACGCAGTATTTT. Translation gives CAISAHGDSWIGTDTQYF.

This chain links TRBV28 with TRBJ1-4; D may be TRBD1 (6 bases). The V end was cut by 8 bases, the J end by 10 bases, with 14 bases between. This CDR3 has 12 residues. Per the germline V gene, CDR1 is MDHEN and CDR2 is SYDVKM. The CDR3 nucleotides read TGTGCCAGCTCCTGGGGGCAGGGAAAACTGTTTTTT. It yields the protein CASSWGQGKLFF.

The chain joins TRBV6-5 to TRBJ2-7; TRBD1 aligns across 8 bases. Germline V CDR1 and CDR2: MNHEY, SVGAGI. The junction had 6 bases not matched to a gene; V was cut back by 5 bases and J by 3 bases. The CDR3 covers 14 residues. CDR3 nucleotide sequence: TGTGCCAGCAGTCCCCTAGGACAGGGCTACGAGCAGTACTTC. Protein: CASSPLGQGYEQYF.

The count of this clone is one. The rearrangement links TRBV11-2 to TRBJ2-1; no clear D. The V gene lost 5 bases and the J gene lost 3 bases, with 17 bases spanning the gap. This CDR3 is 16 amino acids long. Per the germline V gene, CDR1 is SGHAT and CDR2 is FQNNGV. The CDR3 DNA follows: TGTGCCAGCAGCCGGAGTGGTCGGTCACTCTACAATGAGCAGTTCTTC. Protein: CASSRSGRSLYNEQFF.

This chain uses TRBV5-4 with TRBJ2-5; 7 nucleotides align to TRBD2. Germline lookup yields CDR1 SGHNT and CDR2 YYREEE (reference sequence). The ends lost 2 bases at V and 4 bases at J; junction bases unmatched: 8. CDR3 length: 15 residues. CDR3 DNA: TGTGCCAGCAGCTTTGCGTGGGAGGGCCGAGAGACCCAGTACTTC. This encodes CASSFAWEGRETQYF.

The chain couples TRBV25-1 to TRBJ2-7; D may be TRBD1 (5 bases). The CDR3 has 12 amino acids. Germline CDR1 is MGHDK and CDR2 is SYGVNS. Trimming pared 6 bases from V and 6 bases from J, leaving 12 bases between. CDR3 region: CASSGEQAEQYF. CDR3 DNA: TGTGCCAGCAGCGGAGAACAGGCCGAGCAGTACTTC.

This clone occurred a few times. V and J are TRBV6-5 and TRBJ2-3, with TRBD2 matching over 14 bases. The junction had 4 bases not matched to a gene; V was cut back by 5 bases and J by 6 bases. The V gene's germline CDR1 is MNHEY and CDR2 SVGAGI. The length of the CDR3 is 15 residues. This CDR3 reads CASSRTSGRSDTQYF. The CDR3, as DNA: TGTGCCAGCAGTCGGACTAGCGGGAGGTCTGATACGCAGTATTTT.

V is TRBV11-3 and J is TRBJ2-1; D may match TRBD1 or TRBD2 (5 bases each). Germline CDR1 reads SGHNT; CDR2 reads YENEEA. The CDR3 runs to 16 residues. V gave up 4 bases and J gave up 3 bases, with 16 bases separating them. CDR3 in amino acids: CASSSGSAGGYNEQFF. The CDR3 bases are TGTGCCAGCAGCTCTGGATCAGCTGGGGGCTACAATGAGCAGTTCTTC.

The sample holds a few counts of this clone. This sequence joins TRBV2 and TRBJ2-6; possibly TRBD2 for D (6 bases). With 6 bases removed from V and 2 bases from J, the gap between germline ends came to 14 bases. Germline loops: CDR1 SNHLY, CDR2 FYNNEI. This CDR3 contains 16 residues. CDR3 coding DNA: TGTGCCAGCAGGATTCTCCCGGGGGCTGGGGCCAACGTCCTGACTTTC. The encoded protein is CASRILPGAGANVLTF.

The chain links TRBV4-2 to TRBJ2-2; 7 bases are shared with TRBD2. Germline V gives CDR1 LGHNA, CDR2 YNFKEQ. Trimming took 1 base from V and 2 from J; bases not matched to a gene: 7. CDR3 length: 17 residues. The CDR3 DNA reads TGTGCCAGCAGCCAAGTGGCCGCTAGCGGAAACACCGGGGAGCTGTTTTTT. Amino acid sequence: CASSQVAASGNTGELFF.

The gene calls are TRBV28 and TRBJ1-1, with D hard to call. Germline V gene data show CDR1 as MDHEN and CDR2 as SYDVKM. The CDR3 covers 12 residues. V was cut by 8 bases and J by 2 bases, with 9 bases left in between. The chain's CDR3 is CASLRDNTEAFF. The CDR3 nucleotides are TGTGCCAGCTTGAGGGATAACACTGAAGCTTTCTTT.

The V call is TRBV7-2, the J call TRBJ2-1; 11 positions agree with TRBD2. The CDR3 length is 15 residues. CDR1 is SGHTA and CDR2 is FQGNSA in the germline V gene. After removal of 2 bases from V and 9 bases from J, the junction contained 6 bases not matched to a gene. The CDR3 DNA follows: TGTGCCAGCAGCTTACTCCTAGCGGGAGGTGCTGAGCAGTTCTTC. This translates into CASSLLLAGGAEQFF.

In DNA, the CDR3 is TGCGCCAGCAGCTTGGGCGGGTTTCGGGAGCAGTTCTTC. Translated, it gives CASSLGGFREQFF. The chain links TRBV5-1 to TRBJ2-1, with D perhaps matching TRBD2 (5 bases). Trimming pared 0 bases from V and 10 bases from J, leaving 11 bases between. This CDR3 contains 13 residues. CDR1 SGHRS and CDR2 YFSETQ come from the germline V gene.

The chain couples TRBV5-4 to TRBJ2-7, with D possibly matching TRBD2 (5 bases). Germline lookup yields CDR1 SGHNT and CDR2 YYREEE (reference sequence). Trimming stripped 4 bases from V and 0 bases from J, with 8 bases between. This CDR3 spans 13 amino acids. The CDR3 region is CASSGGYSYEQYF. The DNA for the CDR3 is TGTGCCAGCAGCGGCGGGTACTCCTACGAGCAGTACTTC.

This clone came up a few times. The chain links TRBV4-2 to TRBJ2-1; D tentatively fits TRBD1 or TRBD2 (5 bases each). CDR1 and CDR2 from the germline V gene are LGHNA and YNFKEQ. The CDR3 consists of 15 residues. The V end was cut by 1 base, the J end by 7 bases, with 14 bases between. The CDR3 nucleotides read TGTGCCAGCAGCCAAGGCGCCAGGGAGTCTAATGAGCAGTTCTTC. Protein sequence: CASSQGARESNEQFF.

For the CDR3, the DNA is TGTGCCAGCAGCCAAGTAGAGTCCCCTCGTGCGGCAGATACGCAGTATTTT. This gives the protein CASSQVESPRAADTQYF. V usage is TRBV14 and J usage is TRBJ2-3; D call uncertain. Germline V lookup: CDR1 SGHDN, CDR2 FVKESK. The V end was cut by 1 base, the J end by 4 bases, with 18 bases between. The CDR3 is 17 residues long.

The chain links TRBV27 to TRBJ2-7; D gene ambiguous. Germline V lookup: CDR1 MNHEY, CDR2 SMNVEV (reference sequence). The CDR3 extends over 21 amino acids. V was trimmed by 1 base and J by 10 bases, leaving 38 bases between them. In nucleotides, the CDR3 is TGTGCCAGCAGTTTATACTTTAGAGAGGTCGGAAGCCGCCCCGGTCCCAACCGCCAGTACTTC. It is translated as CASSLYFREVGSRPGPNRQYF.

This clone was recorded a few times. Within the sample, other DNA sequences also encode this same CDR3. The rearrangement links TRBV28 to TRBJ2-7; TRBD2 is a possible D gene (6 bases). Germline V gives CDR1 MDHEN, CDR2 SYDVKM. The CDR3 totals 14 residues. Trimming removed 6 bases at V and 4 bases at J, with 16 bases between. CDR3 nucleotide sequence: TGTGCCAGCAGCTCCGGGACTGGGGTATACGAGCAGTACTTC. Amino acid sequence: CASSSGTGVYEQYF.